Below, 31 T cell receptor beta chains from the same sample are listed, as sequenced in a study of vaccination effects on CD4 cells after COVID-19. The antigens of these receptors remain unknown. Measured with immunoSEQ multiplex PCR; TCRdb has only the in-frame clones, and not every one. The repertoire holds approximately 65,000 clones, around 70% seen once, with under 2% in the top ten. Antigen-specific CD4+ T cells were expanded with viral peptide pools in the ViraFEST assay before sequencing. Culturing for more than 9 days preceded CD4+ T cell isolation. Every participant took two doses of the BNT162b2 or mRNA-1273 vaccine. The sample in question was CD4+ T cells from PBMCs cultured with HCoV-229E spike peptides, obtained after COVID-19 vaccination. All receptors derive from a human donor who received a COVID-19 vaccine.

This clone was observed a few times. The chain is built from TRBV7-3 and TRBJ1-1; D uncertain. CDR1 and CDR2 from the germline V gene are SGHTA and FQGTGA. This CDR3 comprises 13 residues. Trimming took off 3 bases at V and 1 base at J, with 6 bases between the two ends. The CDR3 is CASSFQQNTEAFF. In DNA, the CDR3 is TGTGCCAGCAGCTTTCAACAGAACACTGAAGCTTTCTTT.

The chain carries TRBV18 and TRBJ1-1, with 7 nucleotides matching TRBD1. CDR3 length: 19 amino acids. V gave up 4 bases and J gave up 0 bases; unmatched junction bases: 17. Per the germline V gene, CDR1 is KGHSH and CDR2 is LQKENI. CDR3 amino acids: CASSLTGRQGGSMNTEAFF. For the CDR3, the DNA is TGTGCCAGCTCACTTACCGGGCGACAGGGTGGAAGTATGAACACTGAAGCTTTCTTT.

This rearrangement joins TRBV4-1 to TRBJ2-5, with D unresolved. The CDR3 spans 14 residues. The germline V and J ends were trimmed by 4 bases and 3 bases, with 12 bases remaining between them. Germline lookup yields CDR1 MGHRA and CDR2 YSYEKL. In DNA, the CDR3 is TGCGCCAGCAGCCTGACTTGGACCAAAGAGACCCAGTACTTC. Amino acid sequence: CASSLTWTKETQYF.

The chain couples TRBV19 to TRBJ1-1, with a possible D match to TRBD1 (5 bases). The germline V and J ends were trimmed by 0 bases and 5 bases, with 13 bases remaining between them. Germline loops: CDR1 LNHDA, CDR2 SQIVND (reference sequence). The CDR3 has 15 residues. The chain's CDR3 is CASSIDPRAMTEAFF. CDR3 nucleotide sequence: TGTGCCAGTAGTATAGATCCCAGGGCTATGACTGAAGCTTTCTTT.

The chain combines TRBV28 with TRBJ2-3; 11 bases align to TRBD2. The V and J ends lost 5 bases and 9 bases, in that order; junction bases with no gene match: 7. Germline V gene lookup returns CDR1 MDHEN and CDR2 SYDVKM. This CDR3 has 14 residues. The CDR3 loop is CASSTSGGTNTQYF. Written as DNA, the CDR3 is TGTGCCAGCAGTACTAGCGGGGGAACAAACACGCAGTATTTT.

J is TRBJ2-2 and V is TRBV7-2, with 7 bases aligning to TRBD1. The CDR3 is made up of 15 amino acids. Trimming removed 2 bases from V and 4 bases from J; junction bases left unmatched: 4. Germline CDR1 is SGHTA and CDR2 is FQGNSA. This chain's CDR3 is CASSLMGQTTGELFF. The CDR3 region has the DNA TGTGCCAGCAGCTTAATGGGACAGACCACCGGGGAGCTGTTTTTT.

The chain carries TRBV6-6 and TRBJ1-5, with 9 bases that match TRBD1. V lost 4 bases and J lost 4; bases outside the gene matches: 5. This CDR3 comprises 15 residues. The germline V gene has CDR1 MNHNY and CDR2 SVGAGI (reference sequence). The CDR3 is CASSSTGTGNQPQHF. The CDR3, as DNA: TGTGCCAGCAGTTCAACCGGGACAGGGAATCAGCCCCAGCATTTT.

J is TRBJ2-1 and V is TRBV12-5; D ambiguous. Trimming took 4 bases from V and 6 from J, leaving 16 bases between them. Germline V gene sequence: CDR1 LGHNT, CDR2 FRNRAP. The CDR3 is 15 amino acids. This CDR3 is CASGSGRGIRNEQFF. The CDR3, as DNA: TGTGCTAGTGGTTCCGGGCGTGGGATTCGCAATGAGCAGTTCTTC.

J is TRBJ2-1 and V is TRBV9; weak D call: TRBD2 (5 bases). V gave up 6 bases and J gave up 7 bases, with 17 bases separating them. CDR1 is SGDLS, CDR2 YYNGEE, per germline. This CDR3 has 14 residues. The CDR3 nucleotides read TGTGCCAGCACCAGACCCCAGGCGGGTAATGAGCAGTTCTTC. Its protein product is CASTRPQAGNEQFF. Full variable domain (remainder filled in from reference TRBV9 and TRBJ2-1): DSGVTQTPKHLITATGQRVTLRCSPRSGDLSVYWYQQSLDQGLQFLIQYYNGEERAKGNILERFSAQQFPDLHSELNLSSLELGDSALYFCASTRPQAGNEQFFGPGTRLTVL.

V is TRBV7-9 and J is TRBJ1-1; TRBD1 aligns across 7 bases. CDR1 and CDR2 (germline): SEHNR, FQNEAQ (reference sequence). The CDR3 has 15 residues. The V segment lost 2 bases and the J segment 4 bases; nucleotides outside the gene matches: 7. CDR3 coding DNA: TGTGCCAGCAGCTTATCAGTGTACAGGGGCACTGAAGCTTTCTTT. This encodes CASSLSVYRGTEAFF.

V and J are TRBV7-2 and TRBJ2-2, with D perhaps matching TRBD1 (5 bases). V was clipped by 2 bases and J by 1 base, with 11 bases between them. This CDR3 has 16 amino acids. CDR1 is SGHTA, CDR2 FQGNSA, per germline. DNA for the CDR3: TGTGCCAGCAGCTTAAATCCCCAGGGGAACACCGGGGAGCTGTTTTTT. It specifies CASSLNPQGNTGELFF.

The DNA for the CDR3 is TGTGCCAGCAGCCGGACAGGGAGCTCTGGAAACACCATATATTTT. This translates into CASSRTGSSGNTIYF. The chain is built from TRBV7-2 and TRBJ1-3; 8 bases agree with TRBD1. Trimming took 5 bases from V and 0 from J; bases not matched to a gene: 3. There are 15 residues in the CDR3. CDR1 and CDR2 (germline): SGHTA, FQGNSA.

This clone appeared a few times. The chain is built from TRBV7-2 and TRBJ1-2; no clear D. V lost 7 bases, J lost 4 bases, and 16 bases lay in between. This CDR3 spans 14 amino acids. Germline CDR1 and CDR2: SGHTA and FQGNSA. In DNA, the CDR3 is TGTGCCAGCACCCGACCTCCCGGCTCCTATGGCTACACCTTC. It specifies CASTRPPGSYGYTF.

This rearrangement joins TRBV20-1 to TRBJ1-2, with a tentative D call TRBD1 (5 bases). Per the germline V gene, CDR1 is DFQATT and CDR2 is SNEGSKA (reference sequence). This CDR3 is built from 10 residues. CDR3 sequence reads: CGTFNYGYTF. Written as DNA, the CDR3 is TGCGGGACTTTTAACTATGGCTACACCTTC.

The CDR3 coding sequence is TGTGCCAGCTCACCACAGTCGACTAGCACAGATACGCAGTATTTT. This gives the protein CASSPQSTSTDTQYF. The chain employs TRBV18 and TRBJ2-3; D remains unclear. V lost 1 base and J lost 0, with 8 bases in between. Per the germline V gene, CDR1 is KGHSH and CDR2 is LQKENI. The CDR3 loop spans 15 amino acids.

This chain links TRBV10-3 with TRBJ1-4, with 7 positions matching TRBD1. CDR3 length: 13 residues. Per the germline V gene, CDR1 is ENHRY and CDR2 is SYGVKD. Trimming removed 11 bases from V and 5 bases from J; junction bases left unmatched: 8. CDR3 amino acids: CAVSGQANEKLFF. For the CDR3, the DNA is TGTGCCGTATCCGGACAGGCGAATGAAAAACTGTTTTTT.

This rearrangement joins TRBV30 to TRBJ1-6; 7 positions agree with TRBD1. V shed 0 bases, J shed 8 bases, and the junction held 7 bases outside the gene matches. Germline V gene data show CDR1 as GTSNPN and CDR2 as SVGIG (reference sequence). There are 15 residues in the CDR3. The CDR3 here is CAWSVQQGWDSPLHF. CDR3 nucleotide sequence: TGTGCCTGGAGTGTACAACAGGGGTGGGATTCACCCCTCCACTTT.

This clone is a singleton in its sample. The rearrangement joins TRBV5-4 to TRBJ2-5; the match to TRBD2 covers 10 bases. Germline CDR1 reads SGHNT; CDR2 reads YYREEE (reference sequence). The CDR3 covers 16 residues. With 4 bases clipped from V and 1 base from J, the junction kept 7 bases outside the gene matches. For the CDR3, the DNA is TGTGCCAGCAGCCGACCTAGCGGGGGCCCCCAAGAGACCCAGTACTTC. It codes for CASSRPSGGPQETQYF.

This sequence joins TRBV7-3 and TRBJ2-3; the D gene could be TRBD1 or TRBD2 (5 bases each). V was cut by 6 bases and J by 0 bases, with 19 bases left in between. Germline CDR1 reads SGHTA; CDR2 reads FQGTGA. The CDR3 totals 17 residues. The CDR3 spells CASSQSGAFESTDTQYF. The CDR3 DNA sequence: TGTGCCAGCAGTCAGTCCGGGGCCTTCGAAAGCACAGATACGCAGTATTTT.

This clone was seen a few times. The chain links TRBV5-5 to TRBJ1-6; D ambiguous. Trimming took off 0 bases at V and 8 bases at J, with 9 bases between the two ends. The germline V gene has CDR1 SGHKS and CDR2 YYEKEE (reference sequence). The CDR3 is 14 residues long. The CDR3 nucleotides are TGTGCCAGCAGCTTGGACGTAAATTATTCACCCCTCCACTTT. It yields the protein CASSLDVNYSPLHF.

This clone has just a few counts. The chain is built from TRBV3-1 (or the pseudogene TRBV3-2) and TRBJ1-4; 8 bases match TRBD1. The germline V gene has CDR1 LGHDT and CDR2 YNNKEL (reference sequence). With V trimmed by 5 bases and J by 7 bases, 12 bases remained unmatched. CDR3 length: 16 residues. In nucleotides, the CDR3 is TGTGCCAGCAGCTCAAACACGGACAGGGAACGTGAAAAACTGTTTTTT. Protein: CASSSNTDREREKLFF.

The CDR3 region is CASSQVGGPYNEQFF. The CDR3 DNA is TGCGCCAGCAGCCAAGTGGGGGGGCCCTACAATGAGCAGTTCTTC. This chain joins TRBV4-3 and TRBJ2-1, with D perhaps matching TRBD2 (7 bases). The CDR3 spans 15 residues. Per germline, CDR1 LGHNA and CDR2 YSLEER. The ends were cut back, 1 base at V and 2 bases at J, with 9 bases in the middle.

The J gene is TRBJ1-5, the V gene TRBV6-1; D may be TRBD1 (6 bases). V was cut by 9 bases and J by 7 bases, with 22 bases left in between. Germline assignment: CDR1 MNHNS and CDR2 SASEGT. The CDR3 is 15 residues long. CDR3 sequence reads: CASMGGGRAEQPQHF. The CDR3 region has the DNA TGTGCCAGTATGGGGGGGGGCCGGGCCGAGCAGCCCCAGCATTTT.

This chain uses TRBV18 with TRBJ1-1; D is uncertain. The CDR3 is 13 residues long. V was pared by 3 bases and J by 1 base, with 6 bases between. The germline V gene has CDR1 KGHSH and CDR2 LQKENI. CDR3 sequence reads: CASSPQGNTEAFF. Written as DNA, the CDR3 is TGTGCCAGCTCACCCCAAGGGAACACTGAAGCTTTCTTT.

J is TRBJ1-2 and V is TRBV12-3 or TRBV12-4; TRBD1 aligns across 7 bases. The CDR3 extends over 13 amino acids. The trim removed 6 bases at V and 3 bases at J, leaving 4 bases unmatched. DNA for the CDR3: TGTGCCAGCAGCCTACAGGGGCACTATGGCTACACCTTC. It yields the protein CASSLQGHYGYTF.

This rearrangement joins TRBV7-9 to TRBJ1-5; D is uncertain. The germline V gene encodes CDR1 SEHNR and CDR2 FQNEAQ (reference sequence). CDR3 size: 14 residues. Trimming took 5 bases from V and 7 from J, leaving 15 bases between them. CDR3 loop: CASSQAYTVQPQHF. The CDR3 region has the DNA TGTGCCAGCAGCCAAGCATATACAGTCCAGCCCCAGCATTTT.

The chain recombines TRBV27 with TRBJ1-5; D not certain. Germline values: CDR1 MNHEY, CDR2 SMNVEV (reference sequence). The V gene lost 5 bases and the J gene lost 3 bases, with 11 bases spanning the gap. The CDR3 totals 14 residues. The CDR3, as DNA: TGTGCCAGCAGTCCCCATAAAAACAATCAGCCCCAGCATTTT. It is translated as CASSPHKNNQPQHF.

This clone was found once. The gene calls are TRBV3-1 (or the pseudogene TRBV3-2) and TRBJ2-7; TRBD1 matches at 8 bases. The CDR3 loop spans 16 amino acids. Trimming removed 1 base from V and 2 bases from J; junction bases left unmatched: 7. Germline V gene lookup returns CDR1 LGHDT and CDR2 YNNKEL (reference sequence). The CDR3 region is CASSQGGQASTYEQYV. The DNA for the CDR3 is TGTGCCAGCAGCCAAGGGGGACAGGCGAGCACCTACGAGCAGTACGTC.

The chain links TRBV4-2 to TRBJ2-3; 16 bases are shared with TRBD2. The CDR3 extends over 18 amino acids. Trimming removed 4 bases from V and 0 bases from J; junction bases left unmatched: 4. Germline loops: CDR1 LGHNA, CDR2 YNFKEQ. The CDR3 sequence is CASSRGTSGGASTDTQYF. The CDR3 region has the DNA TGTGCCAGCAGCCGGGGGACTAGCGGGGGGGCAAGCACAGATACGCAGTATTTT.

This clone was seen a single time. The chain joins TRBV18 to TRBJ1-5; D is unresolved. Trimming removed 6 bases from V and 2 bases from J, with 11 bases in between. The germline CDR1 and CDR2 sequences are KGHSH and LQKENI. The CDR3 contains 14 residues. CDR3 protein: CASSPKEGNQPQHF. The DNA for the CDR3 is TGTGCCAGCTCGCCGAAAGAGGGCAATCAGCCCCAGCATTTT.

Written as DNA, the CDR3 is TGTGCCAGCAGTTTATACGGACTATACACCGGGGAGCTGTTTTTT. Translated: CASSLYGLYTGELFF. The chain is built from TRBV27 and TRBJ2-2, with a possible D match to TRBD2 (6 bases). Germline V gene data show CDR1 as MNHEY and CDR2 as SMNVEV (reference sequence). The CDR3 runs 15 residues. The V end was cut by 1 base, the J end by 3 bases, with 9 bases between.